One sample yielded the 2 T cell receptor beta chains listed below, sequenced in a study of T cell responses to AZD1222 COVID-19 vaccine. TCRdb's copy holds only in-frame clones and misses some; the assay was immunoSEQ multiplex PCR. Of about 130,000 clones listed, 90% to 95% were seen once; the top ten hold around 1.6%. This material consisted of peripheral blood, taken on day 0 of AZD1222 vaccination. The receptors shown here come from an adult in good health.

CDR3 DNA: TGCGCCAGCAGCCCCGAGGTTCACAGCCTTGGCTACACCTTC. It encodes CASSPEVHSLGYTF. The rearrangement joins TRBV5-1 to TRBJ1-2; D remains ambiguous. The germline V gene has CDR1 SGHRS and CDR2 YFSETQ. V was trimmed by 4 bases and J by 7 bases, leaving 17 bases between them. This CDR3 contains 14 residues.

V is TRBV7-3 and J is TRBJ1-5; D call uncertain. Between the trimmed V and J ends, which lost 0 bases and 4 bases, there was a span of 10 bases. This CDR3 spans 15 amino acids. In germline, CDR1 is SGHTA, CDR2 FQGTGA. CDR3 in DNA: TGTGCCAGCAGCTTAACCCCGGAGCCAAATCAGCCCCAGCATTTT. Translating gives CASSLTPEPNQPQHF.